This T cell receptor (beta chain) is drawn from a study of control samples from healthy donors and cancer patients. Profiling relied on immunoSEQ multiplex PCR, and the TCRdb table lists in-frame clones only, not all of them. This sample yields 98,000 or so clones, of which just under 85% are seen a single time; 5% to 8.5% belongs to the top ten. This clone was seen just once. CDR3 length: 17 residues. The V gene end was trimmed by 4 bases and the J gene end by 1 base; junction bases not matched to a gene: 11. CDR1 is LGHNA and CDR2 is YNFKEQ in the germline V gene. V and J are TRBV4-2 and TRBJ2-3, with 7 bases matching TRBD2. The sequenced sample consisted of blood. The clonotype was recovered from a man younger than 35 in good health. As DNA, the CDR3 is TGTGCCAGCAGCCTATTCGGGGGGAGCGGAGGCACAGATACGCAGTATTTT. Encoded protein: CASSLFGGSGGTDTQYF.